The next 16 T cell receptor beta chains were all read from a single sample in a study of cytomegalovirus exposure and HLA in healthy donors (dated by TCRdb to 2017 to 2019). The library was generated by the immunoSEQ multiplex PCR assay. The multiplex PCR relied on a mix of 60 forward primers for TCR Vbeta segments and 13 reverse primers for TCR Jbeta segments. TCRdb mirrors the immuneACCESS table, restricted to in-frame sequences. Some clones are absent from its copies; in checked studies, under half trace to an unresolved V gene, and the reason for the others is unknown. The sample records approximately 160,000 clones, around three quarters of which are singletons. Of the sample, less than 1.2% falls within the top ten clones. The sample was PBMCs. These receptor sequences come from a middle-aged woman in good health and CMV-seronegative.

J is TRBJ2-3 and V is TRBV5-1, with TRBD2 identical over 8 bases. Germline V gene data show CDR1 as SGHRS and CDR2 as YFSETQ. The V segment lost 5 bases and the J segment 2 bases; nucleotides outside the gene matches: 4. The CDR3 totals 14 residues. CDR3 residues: CASRRSGNTDTQYF. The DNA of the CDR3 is TGCGCCAGCAGACGTAGCGGGAACACAGATACGCAGTATTTT. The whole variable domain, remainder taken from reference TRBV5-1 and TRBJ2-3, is KAGVTQTPRYLIKTRGQQVTLSCSPISGHRSVSWYQQTPGQGLQFLFEYFSETQRNKGNFPGRFSGRQFSNSRSEMNVSTLELGDSALYLCASRRSGNTDTQYFGPGTRLTVL.

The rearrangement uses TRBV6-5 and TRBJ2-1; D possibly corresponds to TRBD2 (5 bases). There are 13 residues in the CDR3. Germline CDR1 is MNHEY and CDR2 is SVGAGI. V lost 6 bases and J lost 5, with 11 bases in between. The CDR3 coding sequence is TGTGCCAGCAGCCGTAACGGGGACAATGAGCAGTTCTTC. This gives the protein CASSRNGDNEQFF.

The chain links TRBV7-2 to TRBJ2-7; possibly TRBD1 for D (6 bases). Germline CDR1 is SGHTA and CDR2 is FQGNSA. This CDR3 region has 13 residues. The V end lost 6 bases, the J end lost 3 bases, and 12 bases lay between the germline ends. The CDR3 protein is CASRTGWGYEQYF. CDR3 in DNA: TGTGCCAGCAGAACAGGGTGGGGCTACGAGCAGTACTTC.

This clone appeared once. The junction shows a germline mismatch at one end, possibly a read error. CDR3 sequence (DNA): TGTGCCGGCAGCCAAGAATATCGGACTGAAGCTTTCTTT. Translating gives CAGSQEYRTEAFF. The chain joins TRBV14 to TRBJ1-1; no definite D call. The CDR3 is made up of 13 amino acids. Germline V CDR1 and CDR2: SGHDN, FVKESK. Complete variable domain (other parts from reference TRBV14 and TRBJ1-1): EAGVTQFPSHSVIEKGQTVTLRCDPISGHDNLYWYRRVMGKEIKFLLHFVKESKQDESGMPNNRFLAERTGGTYSTLKVQPAELEDSGVYFCAGSQEYRTEAFFGQGTRLTVV.

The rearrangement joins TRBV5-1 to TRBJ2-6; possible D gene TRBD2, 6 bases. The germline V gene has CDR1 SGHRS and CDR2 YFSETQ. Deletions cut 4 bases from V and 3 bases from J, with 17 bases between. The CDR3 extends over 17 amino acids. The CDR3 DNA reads TGCGCCAGCAGCCCAGGTGGAGGGCTGAGTGGGGCCAACGTCCTGACTTTC. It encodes CASSPGGGLSGANVLTF. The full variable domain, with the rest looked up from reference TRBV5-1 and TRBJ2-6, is KAGVTQTPRYLIKTRGQQVTLSCSPISGHRSVSWYQQTPGQGLQFLFEYFSETQRNKGNFPGRFSGRQFSNSRSEMNVSTLELGDSALYLCASSPGGGLSGANVLTFGAGSRLTVL.

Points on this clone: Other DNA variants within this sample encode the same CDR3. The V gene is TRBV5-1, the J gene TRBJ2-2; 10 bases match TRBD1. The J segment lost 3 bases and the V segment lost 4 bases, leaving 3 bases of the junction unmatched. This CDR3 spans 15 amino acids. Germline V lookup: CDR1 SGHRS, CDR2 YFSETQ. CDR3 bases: TGCGCCAGCAGCCCCGGACAGGGGGACACCGGGGAGCTGTTTTTT. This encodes CASSPGQGDTGELFF.

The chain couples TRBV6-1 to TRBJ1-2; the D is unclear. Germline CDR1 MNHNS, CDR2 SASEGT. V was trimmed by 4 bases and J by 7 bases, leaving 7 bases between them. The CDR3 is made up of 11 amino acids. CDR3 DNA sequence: TGTGCCAGCAGTGTAAGGAGTGGCTACACCTTC. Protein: CASSVRSGYTF.

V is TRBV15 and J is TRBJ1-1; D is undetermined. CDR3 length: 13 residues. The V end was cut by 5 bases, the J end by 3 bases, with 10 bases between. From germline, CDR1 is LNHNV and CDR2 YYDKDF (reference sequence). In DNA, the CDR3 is TGTGCCACCAGCGCTGGGAGGTACACTGAAGCTTTCTTT. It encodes CATSAGRYTEAFF.

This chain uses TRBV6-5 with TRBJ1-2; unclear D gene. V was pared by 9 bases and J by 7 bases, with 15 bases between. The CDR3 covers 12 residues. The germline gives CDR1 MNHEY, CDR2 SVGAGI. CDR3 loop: CASIEGTSGYTF. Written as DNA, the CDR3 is TGTGCCAGTATTGAGGGAACAAGTGGCTACACCTTC.

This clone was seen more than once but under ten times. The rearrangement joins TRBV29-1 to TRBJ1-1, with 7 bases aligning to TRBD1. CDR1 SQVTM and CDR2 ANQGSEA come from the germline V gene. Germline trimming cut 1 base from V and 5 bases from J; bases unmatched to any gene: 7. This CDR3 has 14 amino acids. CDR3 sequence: CSVEGRGLRTEAFF. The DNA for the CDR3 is TGCAGCGTTGAAGGGAGGGGGCTTAGGACTGAAGCTTTCTTT.

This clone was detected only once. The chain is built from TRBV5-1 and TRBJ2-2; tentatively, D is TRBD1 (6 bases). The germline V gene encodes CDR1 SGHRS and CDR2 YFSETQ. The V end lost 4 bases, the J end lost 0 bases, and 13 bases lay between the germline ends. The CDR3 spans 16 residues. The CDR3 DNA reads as TGCGCCAGCAGCACAGGGACGACCACGAACACCGGGGAGCTGTTTTTT. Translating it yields CASSTGTTTNTGELFF.

CDR3 residues: CATQGGSTEAFF. The CDR3 nucleotides are TGTGCCACACAGGGTGGATCCACTGAAGCTTTCTTT. This chain connects TRBV10-3 to TRBJ1-1; TRBD1 might be the D (6 bases). The CDR3 totals 12 residues. The germline CDR1 and CDR2 sequences are ENHRY and SYGVKD. The V and J ends lost 10 bases and 4 bases respectively, with 13 bases between them.

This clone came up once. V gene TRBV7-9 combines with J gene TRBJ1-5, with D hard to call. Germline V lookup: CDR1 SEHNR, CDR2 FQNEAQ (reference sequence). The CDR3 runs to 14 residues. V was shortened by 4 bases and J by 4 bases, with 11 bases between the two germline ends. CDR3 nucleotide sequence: TGTGCCAGCAGCTCGGACGGGAAAAATCAGCCCCAGCATTTT. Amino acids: CASSSDGKNQPQHF.

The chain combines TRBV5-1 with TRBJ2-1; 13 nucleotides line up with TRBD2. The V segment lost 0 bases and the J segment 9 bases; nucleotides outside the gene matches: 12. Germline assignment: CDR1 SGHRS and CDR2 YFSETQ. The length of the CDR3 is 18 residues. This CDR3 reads CASSLAPLAGGGKGEQFF. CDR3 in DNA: TGCGCCAGCAGCTTGGCACCACTAGCGGGAGGGGGTAAGGGTGAGCAGTTCTTC.

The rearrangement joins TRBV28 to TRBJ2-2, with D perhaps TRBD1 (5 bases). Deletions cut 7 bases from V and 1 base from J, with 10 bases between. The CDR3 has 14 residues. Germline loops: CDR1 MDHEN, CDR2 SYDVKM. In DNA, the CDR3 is TGTGCCAGCATGGGCAGGGTGAACACCGGGGAGCTGTTTTTT. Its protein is CASMGRVNTGELFF.

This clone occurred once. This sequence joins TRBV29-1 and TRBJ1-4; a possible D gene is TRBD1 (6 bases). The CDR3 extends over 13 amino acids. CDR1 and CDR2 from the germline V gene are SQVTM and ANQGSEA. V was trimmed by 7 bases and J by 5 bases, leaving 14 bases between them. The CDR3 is CSATTGSNEKLFF. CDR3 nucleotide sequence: TGCAGCGCCACGACAGGTTCAAATGAAAAACTGTTTTTT.